This TCR beta chain was found in a study of identical twins. Overall study results and limits: Compared with unrelated sharing, twin-shared out-of-frame alpha sequences had more low-probability sequences. Less excess twin sharing appeared in beta out-of-frame sequences. Rather than following the same donors, the conclusions depended on cross-sectional statistical analysis.

The CDR3 is 13 amino acids. V was trimmed by 5 bases and J by 4 bases, leaving 11 bases between them. TCRdb fed the 5' RACE reads into MiXCR, producing one record per CDR3 protein. The table records hundreds of thousands of distinct CDR3 sequences, approximately 7% of them present only once. At least ten counts were recorded for this clonotype. Its antigen is unknown. These records were also assigned to another study, of yellow fever vaccine responses in identical twins. That work contributes: Twins' vaccine T cell response reportedly seemed partly convergent, partly personalized.

The chain carries TRBV12-3 or TRBV12-4 and TRBJ1-1; no clear D. This TCR came from a woman between 18 and 30 years old in good health. The sequenced sample was memory (CD45RO+) T cells sorted from blood. Written as DNA, the CDR3 is TGTGCCAGCAGTGCCATCCGGGGCACTGAAGCTTTCTTT. Protein product: CASSAIRGTEAFF.